The 3 T cell receptor beta chains given below trace back to one sample, sequenced in a study of blood T cell repertoires in COVID-19 (dated by TCRdb to about 2020). The library was produced with the immunoSEQ multiplex PCR assay. TCRdb mirrors the immuneACCESS table, restricted to in-frame sequences. Some clones are absent from its copies; in checked studies, under half trace to an unresolved V gene, and the reason for the others is unknown. In all, the sample holds 140,000 or so clones, and around 90% of those were seen once. 1.5% to 2% of the sample comes from the top ten. The specimen was peripheral blood. The receptors were gathered from a woman in her forties or fifties with acute or convalescent COVID-19.

This clone was seen just once. The chain couples TRBV13 to TRBJ1-2; 8 bases are shared with TRBD1. The germline V gene has CDR1 PRHDT and CDR2 FYEKMQ (reference sequence). The CDR3 covers 15 residues. The junction had 7 bases not matched to a gene; V was cut back by 5 bases and J by 2 bases. Here the CDR3 reads CASSGAGGANYGYTF. The CDR3 DNA reads as TGTGCCAGCAGCGGCGCAGGGGGCGCCAACTATGGCTACACCTTC.

The chain carries TRBV4-2 and TRBJ2-2; no reliable D call. Germline CDR1 reads LGHNA; CDR2 reads YNFKEQ. The V end lost 4 bases, the J end lost 6 bases, and 18 bases lay between the germline ends. CDR3 size: 16 residues. The CDR3 DNA reads TGTGCCAGCAGCCCTCTATTGGTGAACGTCCCCGGGGAGCTGTTTTTT. Translating gives CASSPLLVNVPGELFF.

The J gene is TRBJ2-7, the V gene TRBV25-1, with TRBD1 as a possible D gene (6 bases). The V and J ends lost 1 base and 2 bases respectively, with 9 bases between them. The CDR3 spans 14 residues. Germline V gene lookup returns CDR1 MGHDK and CDR2 SYGVNS. In nucleotides, the CDR3 is TGTGCCAGCAGTGAATTTACAGGGACCTACGAGCAGTACTTC. Translating it yields CASSEFTGTYEQYF.